This paragraph covers one TCR beta chain sequence. Its target is not known. CD8+ and CD4+ blood T cells underwent TCR beta sequencing. TEMRA cells underwent FACS enrichment and CD8+ and CD4+ T cells underwent negative isolation. This record belongs to a study of CD8 T cells in Susac syndrome. Study-level findings and limits: In its TCR sequencing and HLA analysis, the study acknowledged that the number of individuals was relatively small.

With random hexamers, reverse transcription was performed on about 0.5 to 1 ug of RNA. The method of amplification for TCR beta CDR3 was immunoSEQ multiplex PCR, covering 54 Vbeta and 13 Jbeta. TCRdb recomputed calls from the immunoSEQ multiplex PCR reads with MiXCR, one row per CDR3 protein. In the table there are 300,000 or so distinct CDR3 sequences, 92% of which are singletons. The receptor's source is a human donor with multiple sclerosis. Sequenced material: CD4+ T cells from PBMCs.

CDR3 DNA sequence: TGTGCCAGCAGCTCACCCACGGCCGACGGCATTCAGTACTTC. It is translated as CASSSPTADGIQYF. The rearrangement uses TRBV7-6 and TRBJ2-4; D not certain. This CDR3 is built from 14 residues. The germline V and J ends were trimmed by 4 bases and 9 bases, with 16 bases remaining between them. Germline-derived CDR1 and CDR2 are SGHVS and FNYEAQ.